One sample yielded the 29 T cell receptor beta chains listed below, sequenced in a study of T cell repertoires in ileal Crohn's disease. Time point indicated: neoterminal ileum biopsy at postoperative endoscopy, about 6 months after surgery. TCRdb's table, derived via immunoSEQ multiplex PCR, lists solely in-frame clones and lacks some. This sample has almost 15,000 clones, with around 80% found just once. Input material: ileal tissue. Receptors were obtained from an adult with Crohn's disease.

The chain combines TRBV20-1 with TRBJ2-1; D not certain. Trimming took 3 bases from V and 5 from J, leaving 5 bases between them. The CDR3 is 11 residues long. The germline V gene encodes CDR1 DFQATT and CDR2 SNEGSKA (reference sequence). The CDR3 nucleotides read TGCAGTGCTAGGAGTCACAATGAGCAGTTCTTC. Protein sequence: CSARSHNEQFF.

This clone is medium-sized within its sample. CDR3 sequence reads: CASSPRASQINNSPLHF. CDR3 nucleotides: TGTGCCAGCTCACCACGCGCGTCCCAAATTAATAATTCACCCCTCCACTTT. The chain joins TRBV18 to TRBJ1-6; D is ambiguous. The CDR3 extends over 17 amino acids. Trimming cost V 1 base and J 5 bases, with 15 bases left between them. Germline loops: CDR1 KGHSH, CDR2 LQKENI. The full variable domain, completed using reference TRBV18 and TRBJ1-6, is NAGVMQNPRHLVRRRGQEARLRCSPMKGHSHVYWYRQLPEEGLKFMVYLQKENIIDESGMPKERFSAEFPKEGPSILRIQQVVRGDSAAYFCASSPRASQINNSPLHFGNGTRLTVT.

This chain joins TRBV11-2 and TRBJ2-3; D gene unclear. Between the trimmed V and J ends, which lost 2 bases and 5 bases, there was a span of 8 bases. The germline V gene has CDR1 SGHAT and CDR2 FQNNGV. The CDR3 contains 13 residues. CDR3 amino acids: CASSLSSGDTQYF. The DNA for the CDR3 is TGTGCCAGCAGCTTAAGCTCGGGAGATACGCAGTATTTT.

This rearrangement joins TRBV11-2 to TRBJ2-3; D uncertain. The CDR3 sequence is 15 residues long. V lost 0 bases to trimming and J lost 7 bases, with 14 bases between them. The germline gives CDR1 SGHAT, CDR2 FQNNGV. The CDR3 DNA reads as TGTGCCAGCAGCTTAGATACGAACTCAGTTTATACGCAGTATTTT. Residues: CASSLDTNSVYTQYF. The full variable domain, rest sourced from reference TRBV11-2 and TRBJ2-3, is EAGVAQSPRYKIIEKRQSVAFWCNPISGHATLYWYQQILGQGPKLLIQFQNNGVVDDSQLPKDRFSAERLKGVDSTLKIQPAKLEDSAVYLCASSLDTNSVYTQYFGPGTRLTVL.

The rearrangement joins TRBV11-3 to TRBJ2-7; D is ambiguous. Germline V lookup: CDR1 SGHNT, CDR2 YENEEA. The germline V and J ends were trimmed by 6 bases and 1 base, with 13 bases remaining between them. This CDR3 region has 14 residues. The CDR3 spells CASSSSPTSYEQYF. In DNA, the CDR3 is TGTGCCAGCAGTTCGAGTCCGACATCCTACGAGCAGTACTTC.

The chain joins TRBV6-6 to TRBJ1-4; D is possibly TRBD1 (5 bases). Trimming removed 7 bases from V and 7 bases from J, with 13 bases in between. Germline values: CDR1 MNHNY, CDR2 SVGAGI (reference sequence). This CDR3 has 13 amino acids. Here the CDR3 DNA reads TGTGCCAGCACTCCGGGGCCCGGTGAAAAACTGTTTTTT. This codes for CASTPGPGEKLFF.

This rearrangement joins TRBV20-1 to TRBJ2-5, with a weak D call TRBD2 (6 bases). Germline V lookup: CDR1 DFQATT, CDR2 SNEGSKA (reference sequence). The CDR3 runs to 11 residues. CDR3 nucleotide sequence: TGCAGCTCTCGGAGGGGAGAGACCCAGTACTTC. Translating it yields CSSRRGETQYF.

In this sample, this clone turned up a few times. This chain links TRBV29-1 with TRBJ2-7, with a tentative D call TRBD2 (5 bases). The CDR3 covers 12 residues. The ends were cut back, 6 bases at V and 5 bases at J, with 14 bases in the middle. CDR1 is SQVTM, CDR2 ANQGSEA, per germline. Written as DNA, the CDR3 is TGCAGCGTAGCGGTCCAGGCCCACGAGCAGTACTTC. Amino acids: CSVAVQAHEQYF.

This clone was counted only a few times. The V call is TRBV27, the J call TRBJ1-6; no reliable D call. Per germline, CDR1 MNHEY and CDR2 SMNVEV (reference sequence). The CDR3 is 14 residues long. V lost 7 bases, J lost 7 bases, and 14 bases lay in between. The CDR3 sequence: CASKVRTENSPLHF. Written as DNA, the CDR3 is TGTGCCAGCAAGGTGCGTACGGAGAATTCACCCCTCCACTTT.

The V and J genes are TRBV19 and TRBJ2-1; D is possibly TRBD1 (6 bases). The germline V and J ends were trimmed by 4 bases and 5 bases, with 9 bases remaining between them. In germline, CDR1 is LNHDA, CDR2 SQIVND (reference sequence). The CDR3 consists of 13 residues. CDR3 in amino acids: CASSRTADNEQFF. As DNA, the CDR3 is TGTGCCAGTAGTAGGACAGCAGACAATGAGCAGTTCTTC.

The V and J genes are TRBV6-1 and TRBJ2-7; D is possibly TRBD2 (6 bases). Germline CDR1 is MNHNS and CDR2 is SASEGT. This CDR3 comprises 12 residues. Trimming took 4 bases from V and 7 from J, leaving 11 bases between them. Here the CDR3 DNA reads TGTGCCAGCAGTGTGTCCGGAGGGGAGCAGTACTTC. Amino acid sequence: CASSVSGGEQYF.

In its sample, this clone ranks as large. V and J are TRBV11-2 and TRBJ2-7, with TRBD2 matching 12 bases. The germline CDR1 and CDR2 sequences are SGHAT and FQNNGV. CDR3 length: 14 amino acids. The V and J ends lost 5 bases and 3 bases, in that order; junction bases with no gene match: 2. The CDR3 DNA follows: TGTGCCAGCAGCCGACTAGCGGGGGACTACGAGCAGTACTTC. Its translation is CASSRLAGDYEQYF. Filled out from reference TRBV11-2 and TRBJ2-7, the complete variable domain reads EAGVAQSPRYKIIEKRQSVAFWCNPISGHATLYWYQQILGQGPKLLIQFQNNGVVDDSQLPKDRFSAERLKGVDSTLKIQPAKLEDSAVYLCASSRLAGDYEQYFGPGTRLTVT.

The V gene is TRBV28, the J gene TRBJ1-2, with D perhaps matching TRBD1 (6 bases). CDR3 size: 12 residues. The V gene lost 10 bases and the J gene lost 4 bases, with 13 bases spanning the gap. Germline lookup yields CDR1 MDHEN and CDR2 SYDVKM. The CDR3 region has the DNA TGTGCCACGGCGGGGACACCCTATGGCTACACCTTC. This codes for CATAGTPYGYTF.

The chain is built from TRBV6-5 and TRBJ2-3; 7 bases line up with TRBD1. Germline V CDR1 and CDR2: MNHEY, SVGAGI. The CDR3 contains 13 residues. Germline trimming cut 6 bases from V and 3 bases from J; bases unmatched to any gene: 3. The CDR3: CASRQGLTDTQYF. For the CDR3, the DNA is TGTGCCAGCAGACAGGGGCTTACAGATACGCAGTATTTT.

As regards this clone: The same CDR3 can be traced to other DNA sequences in this sample. The chain joins TRBV29-1 to TRBJ1-4; 7 nucleotides align to TRBD1. CDR1 and CDR2 from the germline V gene are SQVTM and ANQGSEA. V lost 5 bases and J lost 8; bases outside the gene matches: 8. This CDR3 is built from 13 residues. CDR3 loop: CSVQRGLGEKLFF. CDR3 sequence (DNA): TGCAGCGTTCAAAGGGGGCTCGGCGAAAAACTGTTTTTT.

This clone occurred once. V is TRBV5-1 and J is TRBJ1-3; D is perhaps TRBD1 (6 bases). With 0 bases removed from V and 0 bases from J, the gap between germline ends came to 16 bases. The CDR3 has 18 residues. Germline CDR1 reads SGHRS; CDR2 reads YFSETQ. CDR3: CASSLGPQGPHSGNTIYF. The CDR3 DNA is TGCGCCAGCAGCTTGGGGCCTCAGGGGCCTCACTCTGGAAACACCATATATTTT.

The V and J genes are TRBV25-1 and TRBJ2-3; no clear D gene. The CDR3 runs to 13 residues. Looked up from germline, CDR1 is MGHDK and CDR2 is SYGVNS. Trimming took 6 bases from V and 2 from J, leaving 9 bases between them. In DNA form, the CDR3 reads TGTGCCAGCAGCCTCAGTCCCACAGATACGCAGTATTTT. It codes for CASSLSPTDTQYF.

This sequence joins TRBV2 and TRBJ1-5; D is uncertain. Germline CDR1 and CDR2: SNHLY and FYNNEI. The CDR3 contains 14 residues. V was cut by 5 bases and J by 0 bases, with 8 bases left in between. The CDR3 reads CASSRLDSNQPQHF. The CDR3 DNA is TGTGCCAGCAGTCGGCTAGATAGCAATCAGCCCCAGCATTTT.

V is TRBV5-6 and J is TRBJ2-1, with TRBD2 matching over 10 bases. Germline CDR1 SGHDT, CDR2 YYEEEE. The CDR3 sequence is 18 residues long. The J segment lost 0 bases and the V segment lost 3 bases, leaving 9 bases of the junction unmatched. DNA of the CDR3: TGTGCCAGCAGCTGGTTAGCGGGAGGACCCGTCTCCTACAATGAGCAGTTCTTC. Amino acid sequence: CASSWLAGGPVSYNEQFF.

The J gene is TRBJ2-2, the V gene TRBV7-2; D gene ambiguous. Germline loops: CDR1 SGHTA, CDR2 FQGNSA. The V and J ends lost 2 bases and 5 bases respectively, with 6 bases between them. The CDR3 length is 13 residues. CDR3 DNA: TGTGCCAGCAGCTTACTCGGGACCGGGGAGCTGTTTTTT. This translates into CASSLLGTGELFF.

CDR3 sequence (DNA): TGTGCCAGCAGCTCCATAGGTATCGCCTACGAGCAGTACTTC. Its protein product is CASSSIGIAYEQYF. This chain joins TRBV7-8 and TRBJ2-7; D uncertain. The V end was cut by 4 bases, the J end by 2 bases, with 12 bases between. Germline loops: CDR1 SGHVS, CDR2 FQNEAQ. The CDR3 spans 14 residues.

V gene TRBV5-1 combines with J gene TRBJ1-3; no firm D call. V was clipped by 5 bases and J by 4 bases, with 19 bases between them. Germline CDR1 and CDR2: SGHRS and YFSETQ. This CDR3 has 16 residues. CDR3 sequence (DNA): TGCGCCAGCAGTCCCGACCGGCAGGACGCGGGAAACACCATATATTTT. This sequence encodes CASSPDRQDAGNTIYF.

This clone has just a few counts. The J gene is TRBJ2-1, the V gene TRBV7-9; D perhaps matches TRBD2 (7 bases). The germline V gene has CDR1 SEHNR and CDR2 FQNEAQ (reference sequence). V dropped 2 bases and J dropped 6 bases, with 11 bases sitting between them. The CDR3 consists of 14 residues. CDR3 in DNA: TGTGCCAGCAGCTTAACGGGGGGCCGCAATGAGCAGTTCTTC. Translated: CASSLTGGRNEQFF.

This clone was observed a single time. The chain couples TRBV2 to TRBJ1-2; 11 nucleotides line up with TRBD1. V was pared by 6 bases and J by 3 bases, with 6 bases of the junction left unmatched. Germline V gene data show CDR1 as SNHLY and CDR2 as FYNNEI. The length of the CDR3 is 15 residues. CDR3 sequence reads: CASRDRGRGDYGYTF. DNA of the CDR3: TGTGCCAGCAGGGACAGGGGGCGCGGAGACTATGGCTACACCTTC.

The genes are TRBV28 and TRBJ2-6; 7 bases agree with TRBD1. V was pared by 7 bases and J by 2 bases, with 5 bases of the junction left unmatched. The CDR3 sequence is 15 residues long. Germline V CDR1 and CDR2: MDHEN, SYDVKM. The CDR3 loop reads CASKTGAAGANVLTF. The DNA for the CDR3 is TGTGCCAGCAAAACAGGGGCAGCTGGGGCCAACGTCCTGACTTTC.

The chain's CDR3 is CASSLLSRGSVANEKLFF. DNA for the CDR3: TGCGCCAGCAGCCTCCTCTCTCGCGGCAGCGTAGCTAATGAAAAACTGTTTTTT. The gene calls are TRBV5-1 and TRBJ1-4; D is undetermined. The V end was cut by 4 bases, the J end by 3 bases, with 22 bases between. The germline V gene encodes CDR1 SGHRS and CDR2 YFSETQ. The CDR3 consists of 18 residues. Variable domain in full (rest from reference TRBV5-1 and TRBJ1-4): KAGVTQTPRYLIKTRGQQVTLSCSPISGHRSVSWYQQTPGQGLQFLFEYFSETQRNKGNFPGRFSGRQFSNSRSEMNVSTLELGDSALYLCASSLLSRGSVANEKLFFGSGTQLSVL.

V usage is TRBV7-2 and J usage is TRBJ2-1; D is perhaps TRBD2 (6 bases). Trimming took 7 bases from V and 8 from J, leaving 24 bases between them. This CDR3 spans 16 amino acids. Per the germline V gene, CDR1 is SGHTA and CDR2 is FQGNSA. CDR3 sequence reads: CASILTRTNGAHEQFF. The CDR3 DNA is TGTGCCAGCATCCTCACTCGGACTAATGGGGCGCATGAGCAGTTCTTC.

The rearrangement joins TRBV7-2 to TRBJ1-2; the match to TRBD1 covers 7 bases. This CDR3 comprises 16 residues. Trimming cost V 1 base and J 0 bases; bases outside gene matches: 5. The germline V gene encodes CDR1 SGHTA and CDR2 FQGNSA. The CDR3 bases are TGTGCCAGCAGCTTAGACGCAGGGGGAGCTAACTATGGCTACACCTTC. Protein: CASSLDAGGANYGYTF.

The genes are TRBV5-1 and TRBJ2-2, with D perhaps matching TRBD1 or TRBD2 (6 bases each). The CDR3 spans 15 residues. V was pared by 1 base and J by 9 bases, with 16 bases between. Germline CDR1 is SGHRS and CDR2 is YFSETQ. The DNA for the CDR3 is TGCGCCAGCAGCTTGCCGGGGGCGATGATCCGGGAGCTGTTTTTT. Its translation: CASSLPGAMIRELFF.